The present entry profiles one TCR beta chain with its context. The data stem from a study of blood T cell repertoires in COVID-19. The wider study: Italy, Spain and the United States were the sources of the convalescent and acute COVID-19 samples. PBMCs, B-cell-depleted T cells, or T cells were the source of the cDNA or gDNA that made up the material.

Per the original data handling: Reference gene primer amplification in the assay estimated nucleated cell counts. This table comes from immunoSEQ multiplex PCR, and its TCRdb copy is limited to in-frame clones, with some not included. Clonal size and the V and J genes are those of that table, whereas D and trimming came from the DNA. The profile covers 100,000 to 150,000 clones, with around nine tenths appearing a single time and about 1% taken by the ten largest. The sequenced sample was peripheral blood. This TCR was recovered from a woman aged 80 or over with acute or convalescent COVID-19.

CDR3 in DNA: TGTGCCAGCAGTTACTCGAGGGCAGGATACGAGCCCCAGCATTTT. Translation gives CASSYSRAGYEPQHF. The chain recombines TRBV6-6 with TRBJ1-5; no clear D. CDR3 length: 15 amino acids. The germline V gene encodes CDR1 MNHNY and CDR2 SVGAGI (reference sequence). V was cut by 0 bases and J by 8 bases, with 14 bases left in between.